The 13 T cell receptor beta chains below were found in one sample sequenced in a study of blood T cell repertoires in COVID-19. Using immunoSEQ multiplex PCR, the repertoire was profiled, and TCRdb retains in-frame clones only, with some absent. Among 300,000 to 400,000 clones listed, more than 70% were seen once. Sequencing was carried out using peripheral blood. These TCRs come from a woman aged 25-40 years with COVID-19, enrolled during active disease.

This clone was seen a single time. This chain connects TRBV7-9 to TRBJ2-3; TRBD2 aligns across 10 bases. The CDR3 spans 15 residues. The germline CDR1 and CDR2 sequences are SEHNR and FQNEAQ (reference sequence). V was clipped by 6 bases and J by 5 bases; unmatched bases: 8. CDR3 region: CASRPSSGGIDTQYF. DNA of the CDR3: TGTGCCAGCAGACCTTCTAGCGGGGGTATAGATACGCAGTATTTT.

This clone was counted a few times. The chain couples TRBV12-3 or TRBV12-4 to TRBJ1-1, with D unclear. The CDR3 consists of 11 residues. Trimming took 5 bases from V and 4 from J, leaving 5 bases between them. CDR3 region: CASSPITEAFF. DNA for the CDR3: TGTGCCAGCAGTCCCATCACTGAAGCTTTCTTT.

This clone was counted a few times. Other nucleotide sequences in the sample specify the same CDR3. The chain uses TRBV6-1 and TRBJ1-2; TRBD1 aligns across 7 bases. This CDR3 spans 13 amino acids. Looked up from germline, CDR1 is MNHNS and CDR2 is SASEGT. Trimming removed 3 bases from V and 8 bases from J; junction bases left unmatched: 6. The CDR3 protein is CASSDQGEEGYTF. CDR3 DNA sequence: TGTGCCAGCAGTGACCAGGGGGAAGAGGGCTACACCTTC.

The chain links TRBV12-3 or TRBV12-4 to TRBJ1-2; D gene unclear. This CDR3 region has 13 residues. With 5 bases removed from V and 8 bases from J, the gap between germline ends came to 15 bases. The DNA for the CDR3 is TGTGCCAGCAGTCCAGGCTCCTTGATGGGCTACACCTTC. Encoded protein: CASSPGSLMGYTF.

This CDR3 is CASSPTEANYGYTF. The CDR3 DNA follows: TGTGCCAGCAGCCCGACAGAAGCTAACTATGGCTACACCTTC. V usage is TRBV2 and J usage is TRBJ1-2; tentative D call: TRBD1 (5 bases). CDR1 and CDR2 from the germline V gene are SNHLY and FYNNEI. V gave up 6 bases and J gave up 0 bases, with 11 bases separating them. The CDR3 runs to 14 residues.

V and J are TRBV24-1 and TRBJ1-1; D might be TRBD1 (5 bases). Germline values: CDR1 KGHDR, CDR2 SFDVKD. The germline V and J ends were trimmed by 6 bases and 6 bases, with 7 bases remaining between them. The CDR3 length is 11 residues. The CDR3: CATSRGAEAFF. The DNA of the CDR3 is TGTGCCACCAGTCGGGGGGCTGAAGCTTTCTTT.

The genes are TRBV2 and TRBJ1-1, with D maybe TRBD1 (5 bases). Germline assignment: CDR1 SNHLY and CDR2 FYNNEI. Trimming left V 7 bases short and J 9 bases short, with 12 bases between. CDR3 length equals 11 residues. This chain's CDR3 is CASTVGHQAFF. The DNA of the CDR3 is TGTGCCAGCACGGTGGGGCACCAAGCTTTCTTT.

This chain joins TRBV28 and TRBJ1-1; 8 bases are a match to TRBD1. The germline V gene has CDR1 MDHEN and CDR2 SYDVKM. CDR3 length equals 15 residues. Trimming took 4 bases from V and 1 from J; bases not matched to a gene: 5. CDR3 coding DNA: TGTGCCAGCAGTTCCGCCGGGACAGGGAACACTGAAGCTTTCTTT. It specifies CASSSAGTGNTEAFF.

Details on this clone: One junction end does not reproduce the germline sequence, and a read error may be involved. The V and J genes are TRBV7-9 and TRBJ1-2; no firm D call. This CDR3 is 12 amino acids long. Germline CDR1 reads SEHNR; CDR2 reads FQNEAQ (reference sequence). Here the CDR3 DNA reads TGTGCCAGCAGCTTAGACAGTCATACCGGCCACTTC. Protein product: CASSLDSHTGHF. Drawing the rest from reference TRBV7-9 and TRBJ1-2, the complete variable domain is DTGVSQNPRHKITKRGQNVTFRCDPISEHNRLYWYRQTLGQGPEFLTYFQNEAQLEKSRLLSDRFSAERPKGSFSTLEIQRTEQGDSAMYLCASSLDSHTGHFGSGTRLTVV.

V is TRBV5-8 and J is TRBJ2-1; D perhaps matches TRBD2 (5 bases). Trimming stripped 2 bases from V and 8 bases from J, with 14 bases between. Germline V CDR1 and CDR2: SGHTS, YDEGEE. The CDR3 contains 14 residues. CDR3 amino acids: CASSLSLVSYEQFF. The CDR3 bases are TGTGCCAGCAGCTTATCACTAGTATCTTATGAGCAGTTCTTC.

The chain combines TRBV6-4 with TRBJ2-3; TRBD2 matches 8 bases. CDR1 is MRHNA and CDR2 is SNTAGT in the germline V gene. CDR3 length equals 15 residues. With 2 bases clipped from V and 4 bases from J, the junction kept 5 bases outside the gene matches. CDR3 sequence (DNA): TGTGCCAGCAGTGACACGACGGGGGGGCCAGATACGCAGTATTTT. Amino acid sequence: CASSDTTGGPDTQYF.

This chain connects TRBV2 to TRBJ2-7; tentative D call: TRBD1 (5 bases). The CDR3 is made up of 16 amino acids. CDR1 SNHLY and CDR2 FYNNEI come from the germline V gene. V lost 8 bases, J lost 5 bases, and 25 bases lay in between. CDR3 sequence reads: CASWLTPDMSPNEQYF. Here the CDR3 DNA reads TGTGCCAGCTGGCTCACCCCGGACATGTCCCCCAACGAGCAGTACTTC.

CDR3 DNA sequence: TGTGCCAGCAGCCAAGTAGGAGCTAACTATGGCTACACCTTC. It translates to CASSQVGANYGYTF. The gene calls are TRBV3-1 (or the pseudogene TRBV3-2) and TRBJ1-2; no clear D. The CDR3 is made up of 14 amino acids. Germline assignment: CDR1 LGHDT and CDR2 YNNKEL (reference sequence). Trimming left V 1 base short and J 0 bases short, with 6 bases between.